Detailed here is one TCR beta chain. Its matching antigen is unknown. The sample belongs to a study of cytomegalovirus exposure and HLA in healthy donors. Study background: An earlier analysis identified 117 million unique TCR beta sequences in about 200 million T cells.

Primers for the PCR totalled 60 Vbeta and 13 Jbeta. The repertoire was sequenced with immunoSEQ multiplex PCR; TCRdb's copy has only in-frame clones and lacks some. This table holds around 29,000 clones, 62% found once. Notes on the study in general: 150 or so TCR beta chains were listed as cytomegalovirus-associated.

Germline lookup yields CDR1 MNHNY and CDR2 SVGAGI (reference sequence). The ends lost 4 bases at V and 1 base at J; junction bases unmatched: 2. The CDR3 is 14 amino acids. This TCR derives from a male donor in good health and CMV-seropositive. The rearrangement uses TRBV6-6 and TRBJ1-1; 8 bases fit TRBD1. Sequencing input: PBMCs. In DNA form, the CDR3 reads TGTGCCAGCAGTTCAACAGGGGGGAACACTGAAGCTTTCTTT. This gives the protein CASSSTGGNTEAFF.